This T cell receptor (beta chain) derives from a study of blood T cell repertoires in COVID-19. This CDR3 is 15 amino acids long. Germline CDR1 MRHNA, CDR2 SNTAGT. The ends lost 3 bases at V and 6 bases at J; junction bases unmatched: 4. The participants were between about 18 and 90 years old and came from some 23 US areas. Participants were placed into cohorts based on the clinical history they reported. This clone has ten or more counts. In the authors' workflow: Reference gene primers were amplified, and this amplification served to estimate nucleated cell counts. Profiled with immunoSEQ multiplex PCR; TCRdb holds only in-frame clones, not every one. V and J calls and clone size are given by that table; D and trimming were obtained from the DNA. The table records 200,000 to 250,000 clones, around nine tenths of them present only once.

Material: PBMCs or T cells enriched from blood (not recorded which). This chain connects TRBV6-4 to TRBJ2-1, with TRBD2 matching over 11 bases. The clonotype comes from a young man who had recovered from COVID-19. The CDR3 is CASSEVAGGPNEQFF. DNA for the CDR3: TGTGCCAGCAGTGAAGTAGCGGGAGGGCCCAATGAGCAGTTCTTC.